One and the same sample provided the 18 T cell receptor beta chains below, sequenced in a study of CD8 T cells in Susac syndrome. A quantity of about 0.45 to 1 ug RNA underwent reverse transcription using random hexamers. TCRdb itself ran the immunoSEQ multiplex PCR reads through MiXCR, one entry per CDR3 protein. Of some 300,000 distinct CDR3 sequences listed, 70% to 90% were seen once; the top ten hold around 0.18%. Sequencing was performed on CD8+ T cells from PBMCs. Receptors originate from a human donor with multiple sclerosis.

The chain is built from TRBV9 and TRBJ2-1; TRBD2 agrees at 11 bases. The length of the CDR3 is 15 residues. The V gene end was trimmed by 3 bases and the J gene end by 9 bases; junction bases not matched to a gene: 8. Germline loops: CDR1 SGDLS, CDR2 YYNGEE. The CDR3 is CASSGRTSGSGEQFF. CDR3 coding DNA: TGTGCCAGCAGCGGCCGGACTAGCGGGTCTGGTGAGCAGTTCTTC.

The chain uses TRBV28 and TRBJ2-1, with TRBD2 identical over 11 bases. Trimming took 11 bases from V and 4 from J; bases not matched to a gene: 7. Germline V gene sequence: CDR1 MDHEN, CDR2 SYDVKM. The CDR3 covers 14 residues. The CDR3 spells CAGSLAGGYNEQFF. The CDR3 nucleotides read TGTGCCGGATCTCTAGCGGGGGGTTACAATGAGCAGTTCTTC.

The CDR3 coding sequence is TGTGCCAGCAGGGAGACAGGGTACAATGAGCAGTTCTTC. Its translation: CASRETGYNEQFF. The chain recombines TRBV5-6 with TRBJ2-1; 7 positions match TRBD1. Germline-derived CDR1 and CDR2 are SGHDT and YYEEEE. The length of the CDR3 is 13 residues. V shed 5 bases, J shed 4 bases, and the junction held 3 bases outside the gene matches.

The CDR3 loop reads CASSLVPSQPYNEQFF. The CDR3 DNA reads as TGTGCCAGCAGCTTAGTCCCTTCCCAACCCTACAATGAGCAGTTCTTC. This chain links TRBV7-9 with TRBJ2-1; D is ambiguous. Between the trimmed V and J ends, which lost 1 base and 2 bases, there was a span of 12 bases. The CDR3 has 16 residues. Germline V CDR1 and CDR2: SEHNR, FQNEAQ (reference sequence).

The chain employs TRBV20-1 and TRBJ2-7; 7 bases agree with TRBD1. The CDR3 loop spans 13 amino acids. The V gene's germline CDR1 is DFQATT and CDR2 SNEGSKA (reference sequence). Losses at the gene ends were 8 bases for V and 4 bases for J; bases not matched to a gene: 11. The CDR3 DNA is TGCAGTTGCCTACAGGGGCAAAGTTACGAGCAGTACTTC. Protein product: CSCLQGQSYEQYF.

The J gene is TRBJ2-7, the V gene TRBV29-1, with 9 bases identical to TRBD2. CDR1 and CDR2 from the germline V gene are SQVTM and ANQGSEA. This CDR3 has 12 amino acids. Losses at the gene ends were 4 bases for V and 3 bases for J; bases not matched to a gene: 1. The CDR3 DNA reads as TGCAGCGTTGCTAGCGGGAACTACGAGCAGTACTTC. Protein product: CSVASGNYEQYF.

The chain employs TRBV11-1 and TRBJ1-4; 8 nucleotides match TRBD1. V shed 3 bases, J shed 5 bases, and the junction held 8 bases outside the gene matches. CDR3 length: 16 amino acids. Germline loops: CDR1 SGHAT, CDR2 FQDESV (reference sequence). CDR3 in amino acids: CASSFLQTGENEKLFF. For the CDR3, the DNA is TGTGCCAGCAGCTTCCTACAGACAGGGGAGAATGAAAAACTGTTTTTT. The entire variable domain, with the rest obtained from reference TRBV11-1 and TRBJ1-4, is as follows: EAEVAQSPRYKITEKSQAVAFWCDPISGHATLYWYRQILGQGPELLVQFQDESVVDDSQLPKDRFSAERLKGVDSTLKIQPAELGDSAMYLCASSFLQTGENEKLFFGSGTQLSVL.

The chain carries TRBV3-1 and TRBJ2-3; TRBD2 matches at 11 bases. This CDR3 spans 17 amino acids. CDR1 and CDR2 (germline): LGHDT, YNNKEL (reference sequence). The J segment lost 4 bases and the V segment lost 4 bases, leaving 10 bases of the junction unmatched. The CDR3 region has the DNA TGTGCCAGCAGCCCCCTTTTAATAGCGGGAGGGGCAGATACGCAGTATTTT. Its protein is CASSPLLIAGGADTQYF.

This clonotype appeared a single time. V is TRBV19 and J is TRBJ2-7; TRBD1 is a possible D gene (6 bases). CDR1 is LNHDA and CDR2 is SQIVND in the germline V gene (reference sequence). The V gene lost 5 bases and the J gene lost 5 bases, with 16 bases spanning the gap. The CDR3 extends over 14 amino acids. The CDR3 spells CASSPTARGDEQYF. For the CDR3, the DNA is TGTGCCAGTAGTCCAACGGCCAGGGGAGACGAGCAGTACTTC.

V gene TRBV28 combines with J gene TRBJ2-7, with D perhaps assigned TRBD1 or TRBD2 (5 bases each). Germline CDR1 MDHEN, CDR2 SYDVKM. With 4 bases removed from V and 2 bases from J, the gap between germline ends came to 12 bases. The CDR3 loop spans 14 amino acids. The CDR3 bases are TGTGCCAGCAGTTACGGGACGGAGCCCTACGAGCAGTACTTC. Amino acids: CASSYGTEPYEQYF.

This chain joins TRBV7-9 and TRBJ1-1, with D possibly being TRBD1 (5 bases). The germline V gene encodes CDR1 SEHNR and CDR2 FQNEAQ (reference sequence). The ends were cut back, 1 base at V and 5 bases at J, with 14 bases in the middle. The CDR3 runs to 15 residues. The CDR3 coding sequence is TGTGCCAGCAGCTTAGATCCAGGGAGGGGAACTGAAGCTTTCTTT. Translated: CASSLDPGRGTEAFF.

The chain joins TRBV6-1 to TRBJ2-3; the D is unclear. Trimming took off 1 base at V and 7 bases at J, with 12 bases between the two ends. Germline CDR1 is MNHNS and CDR2 is SASEGT. There are 14 residues in the CDR3. The DNA of the CDR3 is TGTGCCAGCAGTGAAGATCCCGATGCAAATACGCAGTATTTT. Translated: CASSEDPDANTQYF.

This chain joins TRBV2 and TRBJ2-5; D is ambiguous. The CDR3 is 14 residues long. V was trimmed by 4 bases and J by 5 bases, leaving 14 bases between them. CDR1 and CDR2 (germline): SNHLY, FYNNEI. CDR3 in amino acids: CASSVGSQLETQYF. The CDR3, as DNA: TGTGCCAGCAGTGTGGGCAGTCAGCTCGAGACCCAGTACTTC.

This chain links TRBV9 with TRBJ2-2; D is undetermined. CDR3 length equals 13 residues. Looked up from germline, CDR1 is SGDLS and CDR2 is YYNGEE. Trimming stripped 2 bases from V and 6 bases from J, with 8 bases between. The CDR3 DNA sequence: TGTGCCAGCAGCGTCGTTACCCCCGGGGAGCTGTTTTTT. Protein: CASSVVTPGELFF.

The chain combines TRBV7-9 with TRBJ2-7; the match to TRBD2 covers 8 bases. There are 16 residues in the CDR3. Germline V gene sequence: CDR1 SEHNR, CDR2 FQNEAQ (reference sequence). V shed 4 bases and J 0 bases; nucleotides not matched to a gene: 8. The CDR3 nucleotides read TGTGCCAGCAGCTCTACTAGCGGAAGTCCCTCCTACGAGCAGTACTTC. Translated, it gives CASSSTSGSPSYEQYF.

The chain combines TRBV5-1 with TRBJ2-2, with TRBD1 matching over 7 bases. The CDR3 has 14 residues. Germline values: CDR1 SGHRS, CDR2 YFSETQ. V was pared by 4 bases and J by 4 bases, with 4 bases of the junction left unmatched. CDR3 sequence reads: CASSTNRGTGELFF. The CDR3 nucleotides read TGCGCCAGCAGCACAAACAGGGGCACCGGGGAGCTGTTTTTT.

V and J are TRBV28 and TRBJ2-7; no firm D call. CDR3 size: 15 residues. Trimming pared 4 bases from V and 1 base from J, leaving 14 bases between. In germline, CDR1 is MDHEN, CDR2 SYDVKM. DNA for the CDR3: TGTGCCAGCAGTTCGGCCTATTCTGGTTCCTACGAGCAGTACTTC. Amino acid sequence: CASSSAYSGSYEQYF.

This chain uses TRBV29-1 with TRBJ2-5, with D possibly being TRBD2 (6 bases). The V end lost 4 bases, the J end lost 5 bases, and 8 bases lay between the germline ends. The germline CDR1 and CDR2 sequences are SQVTM and ANQGSEA. CDR3 size: 11 residues. The CDR3 region is CSVVGSETQYF. The CDR3, as DNA: TGCAGCGTTGTCGGGAGTGAGACCCAGTACTTC. Combining the CDR3 with reference TRBV29-1 and TRBJ2-5 gives the whole variable domain SAVISQKPSRDICQRGTSLTIQCQVDSQVTMMFWYRQQPGQSLTLIATANQGSEATYESGFVIDKFPISRPNLTFSTLTVSNMSPEDSSIYLCSVVGSETQYFGPGTRLLVL.